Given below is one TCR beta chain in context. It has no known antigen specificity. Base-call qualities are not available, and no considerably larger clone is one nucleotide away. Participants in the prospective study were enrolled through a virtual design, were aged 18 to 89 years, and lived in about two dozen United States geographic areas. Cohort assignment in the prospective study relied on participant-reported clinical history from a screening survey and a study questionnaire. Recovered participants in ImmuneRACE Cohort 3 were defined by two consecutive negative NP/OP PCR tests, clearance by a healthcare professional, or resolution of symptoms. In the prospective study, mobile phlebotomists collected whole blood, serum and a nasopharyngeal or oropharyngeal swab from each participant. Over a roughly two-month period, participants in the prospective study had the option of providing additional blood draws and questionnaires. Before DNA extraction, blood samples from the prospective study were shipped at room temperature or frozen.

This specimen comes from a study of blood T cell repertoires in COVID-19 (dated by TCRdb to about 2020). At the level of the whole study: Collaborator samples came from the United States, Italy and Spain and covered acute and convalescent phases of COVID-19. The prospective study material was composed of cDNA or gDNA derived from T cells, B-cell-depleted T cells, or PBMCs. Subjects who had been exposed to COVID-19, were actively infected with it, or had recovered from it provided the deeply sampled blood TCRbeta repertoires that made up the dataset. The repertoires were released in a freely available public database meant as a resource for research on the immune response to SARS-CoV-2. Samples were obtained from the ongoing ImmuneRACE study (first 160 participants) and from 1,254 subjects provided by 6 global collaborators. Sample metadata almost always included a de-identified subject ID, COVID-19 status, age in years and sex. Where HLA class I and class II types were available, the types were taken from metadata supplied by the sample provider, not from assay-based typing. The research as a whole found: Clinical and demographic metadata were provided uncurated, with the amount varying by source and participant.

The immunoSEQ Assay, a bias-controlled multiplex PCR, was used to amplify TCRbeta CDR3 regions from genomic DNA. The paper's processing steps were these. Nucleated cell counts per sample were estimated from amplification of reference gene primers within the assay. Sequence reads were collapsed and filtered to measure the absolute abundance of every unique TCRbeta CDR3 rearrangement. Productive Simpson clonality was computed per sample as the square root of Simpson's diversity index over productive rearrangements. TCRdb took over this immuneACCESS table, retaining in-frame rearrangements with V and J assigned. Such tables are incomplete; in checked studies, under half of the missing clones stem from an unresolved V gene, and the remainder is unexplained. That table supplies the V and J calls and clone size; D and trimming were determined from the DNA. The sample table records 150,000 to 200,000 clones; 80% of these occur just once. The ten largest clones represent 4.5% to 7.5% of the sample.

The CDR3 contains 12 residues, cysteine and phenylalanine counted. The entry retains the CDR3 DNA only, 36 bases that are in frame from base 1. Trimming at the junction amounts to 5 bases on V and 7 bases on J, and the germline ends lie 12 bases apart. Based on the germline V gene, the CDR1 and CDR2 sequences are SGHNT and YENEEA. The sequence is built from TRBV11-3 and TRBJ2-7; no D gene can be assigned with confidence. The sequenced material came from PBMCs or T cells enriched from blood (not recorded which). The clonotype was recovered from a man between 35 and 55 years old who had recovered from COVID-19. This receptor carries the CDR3 CASSHSNGEQYF. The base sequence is TGTGCCAGCAGCCACAGTAATGGGGAGCAGTACTTC.